This TCR beta chain was recovered during a study of identical twins. The study's findings and limits: Findings depended on cross-sectional statistics rather than tracking the same donors. Insertions were fewer in abundant cord blood beta clonotypes, whereas memory repertoires showed none of this pattern.

With regard to this clonotype: As yet, its antigen is unknown.

A universal primer binding site was introduced by template switching. The final cDNA contained unique molecular identifiers. TCRdb reanalysed the 5' RACE reads using MiXCR and keeps one entry per CDR3 protein. This table has 1.5 million to 2 million distinct CDR3 sequences, around 29% appearing once. Germline lookup yields CDR1 ENHRY and CDR2 SYGVKD. The V segment lost 6 bases and the J segment 3 bases; nucleotides outside the gene matches: 3. This CDR3 comprises 15 residues. The chain has TRBV10-3 and TRBJ2-3; 13 nucleotides align to TRBD2. This clonotype was sampled from a newborn girl in good health. The specimen was cord blood. CDR3 sequence: CAIRLAGGPTDTQYF. The CDR3 coding sequence is TGTGCCATCAGACTAGCGGGGGGGCCAACAGATACGCAGTATTTT.